A selection of T cell receptor beta chains follows, all from one sample in a study of blood T cell repertoires in COVID-19. The data were produced by immunoSEQ multiplex PCR, yet TCRdb's version contains in-frame clones alone and is incomplete. In the table there are about 290,000 clones, around 81% of which are singletons. The specimen sequenced was peripheral blood. These TCRs come from a woman aged 45-65 years with active or convalescent COVID-19. Each CDR3 is given with its conserved first and last residue. The order of the fields is V gene, J gene, D gene, clone size, CDR3 DNA, CDR3 protein. The D gene is left open where the match is weak. Clone sizes are given selectively: once, few, many, or a class where the clone is expanded.

v_gene: TRBV19
j_gene: TRBJ2-7
d_gene: NA
abundance: NA
CDR3nt: TGTGCCAGTAGACTGAGGGGGGGCAAGTCATCCTACGAGCAGTACTTC
CDR3aa: CASRLRGGKSSYEQYF

v_gene: TRBV6-2/TRBV6-3
j_gene: TRBJ2-1
d_gene: TRBD2
abundance: once
CDR3nt: TGTGCCAGCAGTTACTCCCCGGCTAGCGGCTTATACAATGAGCAGTTCTTC
CDR3aa: CASSYSPASGLYNEQFF

v_gene: TRBV13
j_gene: TRBJ2-7
d_gene: TRBD1
abundance: NA
CDR3nt: TGTGCCAGCAGCTTAGGTCTTGGGACAGCCTACGAGCAGTACTTC
CDR3aa: CASSLGLGTAYEQYF

v_gene: TRBV5-1
j_gene: TRBJ2-1
d_gene: TRBD2
abundance: NA
CDR3nt: TGCGCCAGCAGTTCGGGACTAGCGGGCTTCAATGAGCAGTTCTTC
CDR3aa: CASSSGLAGFNEQFF

v_gene: TRBV19
j_gene: TRBJ2-2
d_gene: TRBD2
abundance: once
CDR3nt: TGTGCCAGTAGTTCCCTAGCGGGAGGGACCGGGGAGCTGTTTTTT
CDR3aa: CASSSLAGGTGELFF

v_gene: TRBV6-5
j_gene: TRBJ2-2
d_gene: NA
abundance: NA
CDR3nt: TGTGCCAGCAGTTACCGAATTCAGGAATTCACCGGGGAGCTGTTTTTT
CDR3aa: CASSYRIQEFTGELFF

v_gene: TRBV28
j_gene: TRBJ2-5
d_gene: TRBD1
abundance: NA
CDR3nt: TGTGCCAGCAGTTCTGCGGGACAGGGTTACCAAGAGACCCAGTACTTC
CDR3aa: CASSSAGQGYQETQYF

v_gene: TRBV11-1
j_gene: TRBJ1-1
d_gene: NA
abundance: once
CDR3nt: TGTGCCAGCAGCCCAAGCCCGACAGGAAACACTGAAGCTTTCTTT
CDR3aa: CASSPSPTGNTEAFF

v_gene: TRBV5-1
j_gene: TRBJ2-3
d_gene: TRBD2
abundance: NA
CDR3nt: TGCGCCAGCAGCTTGCGTCCTAGCGGGAGGCAAGCAGATACGCAGTATTTT
CDR3aa: CASSLRPSGRQADTQYF

v_gene: TRBV11-2
j_gene: TRBJ2-2
d_gene: TRBD2
abundance: once
CDR3nt: TGTGCCAGCAGCATGGGACTAGCGGGAGGGACCGGGGAGCTGTTTTTT
CDR3aa: CASSMGLAGGTGELFF

v_gene: TRBV5-1
j_gene: TRBJ2-2
d_gene: TRBD2
abundance: NA
CDR3nt: TGCGCCAGCAGTTTCGGACTAGCGGGGAACACCGGGGAGCTGTTTTTT
CDR3aa: CASSFGLAGNTGELFF

v_gene: TRBV4-2
j_gene: TRBJ2-5
d_gene: TRBD1
abundance: NA
CDR3nt: TGTGCCAGCAGCCAAGATTGGACAGGGGGTAGAGAGACCCAGTACTTC
CDR3aa: CASSQDWTGGRETQYF

v_gene: TRBV2
j_gene: TRBJ1-2
d_gene: TRBD1
abundance: NA
CDR3nt: TGTGCCAGCAGTGAAGCCGACAGGGTAAAAAACTATGGCTACACCTTC
CDR3aa: CASSEADRVKNYGYTF

v_gene: TRBV14
j_gene: TRBJ2-4
d_gene: TRBD2
abundance: NA
CDR3nt: TGTGCCAGCAGCCAAGAATGGACTAGCAGGATTGTCGCCAAAAACATTCAGTACTTC
CDR3aa: CASSQEWTSRIVAKNIQYF

v_gene: TRBV4-1
j_gene: TRBJ1-2
d_gene: TRBD1
abundance: NA
CDR3nt: TGCGCCAGCAGCCGACAGGGCCGTGGCTACACCTTC
CDR3aa: CASSRQGRGYTF

v_gene: TRBV6-5
j_gene: TRBJ1-2
d_gene: NA
abundance: NA
CDR3nt: TGTGCCAGCAGCGAGCATGGGGGGATAAGCTATGGCTACACCTTC
CDR3aa: CASSEHGGISYGYTF

v_gene: TRBV2
j_gene: TRBJ2-1
d_gene: TRBD2
abundance: NA
CDR3nt: TGTGCCAGCAGCCCACTAGCGCGCTCCTACAATGAGCAGTTCTTC
CDR3aa: CASSPLARSYNEQFF

v_gene: TRBV27
j_gene: TRBJ2-7
d_gene: TRBD1
abundance: NA
CDR3nt: TGTGCCAGCAGTTTATATAGTCGACAGGGCCTTCCCTACGAGCAGTACTTC
CDR3aa: CASSLYSRQGLPYEQYF

v_gene: TRBV5-1
j_gene: TRBJ2-5
d_gene: TRBD2
abundance: NA
CDR3nt: TGCGCCAGCAGCATCGGCGGGAGGAACCAAGAGACCCAGTACTTC
CDR3aa: CASSIGGRNQETQYF

v_gene: TRBV11-3
j_gene: TRBJ2-7
d_gene: NA
abundance: NA
CDR3nt: TGTGCCAGCAGCTTGGGCCCGAGCTCCTACGAGCAGTACTTC
CDR3aa: CASSLGPSSYEQYF

v_gene: TRBV2
j_gene: TRBJ1-4
d_gene: NA
abundance: NA
CDR3nt: TGTGCCAGCAACAGGGTGGTGGAAAAACTGTTTTTT
CDR3aa: CASNRVVEKLFF

v_gene: TRBV5-5
j_gene: TRBJ2-1
d_gene: NA
abundance: NA
CDR3nt: TGTGCCAGCAGCTTGGACATCAGGCAGTTCTTC
CDR3aa: CASSLDIRQFF

v_gene: TRBV28
j_gene: TRBJ1-1
d_gene: TRBD1
abundance: NA
CDR3nt: TGTGCCACCTGGGACAGAGCGAACACTGAAGCTTTCTTT
CDR3aa: CATWDRANTEAFF

v_gene: TRBV20-1
j_gene: TRBJ2-5
d_gene: NA
abundance: NA
CDR3nt: TGCAGTGCTAGAGGGGGAGGGACCCAGTACTTC
CDR3aa: CSARGGGTQYF

v_gene: TRBV12-3/TRBV12-4
j_gene: TRBJ1-1
d_gene: NA
abundance: NA
CDR3nt: TGTGCCAGCAGTTTCGGGAGGATTACTGAAGCTTTCTTT
CDR3aa: CASSFGRITEAFF

v_gene: TRBV30
j_gene: TRBJ1-2
d_gene: TRBD1
abundance: NA
CDR3nt: TGTGCCTGGAGAGGGGACAGGGGGCTTGGCTACACCTTC
CDR3aa: CAWRGDRGLGYTF

v_gene: TRBV5-1
j_gene: TRBJ2-2
d_gene: NA
abundance: NA
CDR3nt: TGCGCCAGCCGGGTCAGGGGCACCGGGGAGCTGTTTTTT
CDR3aa: CASRVRGTGELFF

v_gene: TRBV15
j_gene: TRBJ1-2
d_gene: TRBD1
abundance: NA
CDR3nt: TGTGCCACCAGCTCACAGGGGGCGCAAGGCTACACCTTC
CDR3aa: CATSSQGAQGYTF

v_gene: TRBV3-1/TRBV3-2
j_gene: TRBJ2-5
d_gene: TRBD2
abundance: NA
CDR3nt: TGTGCCAGCAGCCGCTGGACTAGCGGGAAAGAGACCCAGTACTTC
CDR3aa: CASSRWTSGKETQYF

v_gene: TRBV2
j_gene: TRBJ1-6
d_gene: TRBD1
abundance: NA
CDR3nt: TGTGCCAGCAGGGGGACAGGGGGCGCCTATAATTCACCCCTCCACTTT
CDR3aa: CASRGTGGAYNSPLHF

v_gene: TRBV10-3
j_gene: TRBJ1-2
d_gene: TRBD1
abundance: NA
CDR3nt: TGTGCCATCAGTGAGAGACAGGGGATTGGCTACACCTTC
CDR3aa: CAISERQGIGYTF

v_gene: TRBV18
j_gene: TRBJ2-1
d_gene: NA
abundance: few
CDR3nt: TGTGCCAGCTCACCAAACGGGTACTCCTACAATGAGCAGTTCTTC
CDR3aa: CASSPNGYSYNEQFF

v_gene: TRBV4-1
j_gene: TRBJ2-1
d_gene: NA
abundance: NA
CDR3nt: TGCGCCAGCAGCCAAGCAAAACAGAGCTCCTACAATGAGCAGTTCTTC
CDR3aa: CASSQAKQSSYNEQFF

v_gene: TRBV5-1
j_gene: TRBJ2-7
d_gene: TRBD1
abundance: NA
CDR3nt: TGCGCCAGCAGCTCGGGACAGGCTCCCTACGAGCAGTACTTC
CDR3aa: CASSSGQAPYEQYF

v_gene: TRBV7-2
j_gene: TRBJ2-7
d_gene: NA
abundance: NA
CDR3nt: TGTGCCAGCAGCCCCACTAGCTTTCCCCAACCCTACGAGCAGTACTTC
CDR3aa: CASSPTSFPQPYEQYF

v_gene: TRBV29-1
j_gene: TRBJ2-1
d_gene: NA
abundance: once
CDR3nt: TGCAGCGTTGAAATACAGGGAAGCGAGCAGTTCTTC
CDR3aa: CSVEIQGSEQFF

v_gene: TRBV29-1
j_gene: TRBJ1-2
d_gene: NA
abundance: NA
CDR3nt: TGCAGCGTTTCTCATTTCAGGACAGTCTATGGCTACACCTTC
CDR3aa: CSVSHFRTVYGYTF

v_gene: TRBV27
j_gene: TRBJ2-2
d_gene: NA
abundance: once
CDR3nt: TGTGCCAGCAAACTAGCTGCCACCGGGGAGCTGTTTTTT
CDR3aa: CASKLAATGELFF

v_gene: TRBV11-2
j_gene: TRBJ1-1
d_gene: NA
abundance: few
CDR3nt: TGTGCCAGCAGCTTAGATCCCGAGGGTTCCACTGAAGCTTTCTTT
CDR3aa: CASSLDPEGSTEAFF

v_gene: TRBV2
j_gene: TRBJ2-1
d_gene: NA
abundance: NA
CDR3nt: TGTGCCAGCAGTAGCCAGCTAGGCTACAATGAGCAGTTCTTC
CDR3aa: CASSSQLGYNEQFF

v_gene: TRBV5-1
j_gene: TRBJ1-2
d_gene: NA
abundance: NA
CDR3nt: TGCGCCAGCAGCTTGGATTACAATCGGGATGGCTACACCTTC
CDR3aa: CASSLDYNRDGYTF

v_gene: TRBV6-5
j_gene: TRBJ1-1
d_gene: NA
abundance: few
CDR3nt: TGTGCCAGCAGTTCAAATGGCCCTCGTGAAGCTTTCTTT
CDR3aa: CASSSNGPREAFF

v_gene: TRBV19
j_gene: TRBJ1-1
d_gene: NA
abundance: NA
CDR3nt: TGTGCCAGTAGTATGGGAGCTGGGAACACTGAAGCTTTCTTT
CDR3aa: CASSMGAGNTEAFF

v_gene: TRBV6-2/TRBV6-3
j_gene: TRBJ2-7
d_gene: NA
abundance: NA
CDR3nt: TGTGCCAGCAGTTACCTCGGGAGCCCCCGTTCCGAGCAGTACTTC
CDR3aa: CASSYLGSPRSEQYF

v_gene: TRBV5-4
j_gene: TRBJ2-1
d_gene: NA
abundance: NA
CDR3nt: TGTGCCAGCAGCTTATTAGCGGCCTACAATGAGCAGTTCTTC
CDR3aa: CASSLLAAYNEQFF

v_gene: TRBV18
j_gene: TRBJ1-1
d_gene: TRBD1
abundance: once
CDR3nt: TGTGCCAGCTCCAACCTAGGGACAGCTAACACTGAAGCTTTCTTT
CDR3aa: CASSNLGTANTEAFF

v_gene: TRBV7-8
j_gene: TRBJ2-7
d_gene: NA
abundance: NA
CDR3nt: TGTGCCAGCACCCTTAGCGAGGGTACCTACGAGCAGTACTTC
CDR3aa: CASTLSEGTYEQYF

v_gene: TRBV10-3
j_gene: TRBJ1-2
d_gene: NA
abundance: NA
CDR3nt: TGTGCCATCAGTGGGACAGAAAACTATGGCTACACCTTC
CDR3aa: CAISGTENYGYTF

v_gene: TRBV18
j_gene: TRBJ2-3
d_gene: NA
abundance: NA
CDR3nt: TGTGCCAGCTCTCATCCTAGCAGCCCAGATACGCAGTATTTT
CDR3aa: CASSHPSSPDTQYF

v_gene: TRBV5-1
j_gene: TRBJ2-1
d_gene: TRBD1
abundance: NA
CDR3nt: TGCGCCAGCAGCTTGGCCGTGAGGGGGCGGTCCTACAATGAGCAGTTCTTC
CDR3aa: CASSLAVRGRSYNEQFF

v_gene: TRBV3-1/TRBV3-2
j_gene: TRBJ1-5
d_gene: NA
abundance: NA
CDR3nt: TGTGCCAGCAGCCAAGGGGGGGATCAGCCCCAGCATTTT
CDR3aa: CASSQGGDQPQHF

v_gene: TRBV19
j_gene: TRBJ2-7
d_gene: TRBD1
abundance: many
CDR3nt: TGTGCCAGTTCTCAAATACCGACAGGGGTGGACGAGCAGTACTTC
CDR3aa: CASSQIPTGVDEQYF

v_gene: TRBV18
j_gene: TRBJ2-7
d_gene: NA
abundance: NA
CDR3nt: TGTGCCAGCTCATCCGGACAGGGAGGGTCGGGGGAGCAGTACTTC
CDR3aa: CASSSGQGGSGEQYF

v_gene: TRBV19
j_gene: TRBJ2-3
d_gene: TRBD2
abundance: NA
CDR3nt: TGTGCCAGTAGTATCCTAAGTGGGCTAGCGGGAGGGGCAGATACGCAGTATTTT
CDR3aa: CASSILSGLAGGADTQYF

v_gene: TRBV11-2
j_gene: TRBJ1-2
d_gene: NA
abundance: NA
CDR3nt: TGTGCCAGCAGCCTAGTACAGGGCAGGGGAATCTATGGCTACACCTTC
CDR3aa: CASSLVQGRGIYGYTF

v_gene: TRBV6-5
j_gene: TRBJ2-2
d_gene: NA
abundance: NA
CDR3nt: TGTGCCAGCAGTTATCAGACAGGCGGGGAGCTGTTTTTT
CDR3aa: CASSYQTGGELFF